This passage covers 4 T cell receptor beta chains from one sample sequenced in a study of CD8+CD57+ T cells in acquired aplastic anemia. Both TCR beta VDJ combination and CDR3 sequence profiling were carried out. Genomic DNA was the template for this profiling. TCRdb called the reads again in MiXCR, with one record for every CDR3 protein. The sample shows approximately 270,000 distinct CDR3 sequences, approximately 55% of them seen only once. The sequenced sample was sorted CD4+, CD8+, or CD8+CD57+ T cells (not recorded which) from PBMCs. Receptor source: a human donor with severe aplastic anemia or a healthy control (not recorded which).

V is TRBV11-2 and J is TRBJ2-3; perhaps TRBD2 as D (6 bases). The V gene's germline CDR1 is SGHAT and CDR2 FQNNGV. Deletions cut 1 base from V and 5 bases from J, with 13 bases between. The CDR3 has 15 amino acids. CDR3 nucleotides: TGTGCCAGCAGCTTAGGATCGGGAGTTATAGATACGCAGTATTTT. Translated: CASSLGSGVIDTQYF.

This clonotype was seen at least ten times. The gene calls are TRBV7-2 and TRBJ2-7; TRBD2 agrees at 7 bases. V was clipped by 0 bases and J by 6 bases; unmatched bases: 2. Germline V lookup: CDR1 SGHTA, CDR2 FQGNSA. The CDR3 totals 13 residues. The CDR3 DNA reads as TGTGCCAGCAGCTTAGCATCTAGCGGCGAGCAGTACTTC. This encodes CASSLASSGEQYF. The full variable domain, rest sourced from reference TRBV7-2 and TRBJ2-7, is GAGVSQSPSNKVTEKGKDVELRCDPISGHTALYWYRQSLGQGLEFLIYFQGNSAPDKSGLPSDRFSAERTGGSVSTLTIQRTQQEDSAVYLCASSLASSGEQYFGPGTRLTVT.

This clonotype has more than one count but fewer than ten. This chain uses TRBV5-1 with TRBJ1-1, with 7 bases matching TRBD1. This CDR3 contains 13 residues. The germline CDR1 and CDR2 sequences are SGHRS and YFSETQ. V lost 4 bases to trimming and J lost 6 bases; unmatched junction nucleotides: 6. CDR3 sequence: CASSGTGDAEAFF. The CDR3 nucleotides read TGCGCCAGCAGCGGTACAGGGGACGCTGAAGCTTTCTTT.

This chain connects TRBV12-3 or TRBV12-4 to TRBJ2-7; D gene uncertain. This CDR3 comprises 15 residues. The V and J ends lost 6 bases and 6 bases respectively, with 21 bases between them. CDR3 DNA: TGTGCCAGCAGCCCGGATAGGCCCCTTCACGGCGAGCAGTACTTC. Encoded protein: CASSPDRPLHGEQYF.